One T cell receptor (beta chain) is described in this entry. This sample is drawn from a study of human T cells and chemical hapten exposure. Study summary: Patients, a majority of them female, were diagnosed with alopecia areata, totalis or universalis.

Germline V gives CDR1 SGHRS, CDR2 YFSETQ. This CDR3 spans 16 amino acids. With V trimmed by 0 bases and J by 8 bases, 9 bases remained unmatched. The time point was: pre-sensitization, week 0. Treatment in this sample: therapeutic diphenylcyclopropenone sensitization with weekly scalp DPC. Donation of samples came from alopecia patients who were 18 to 70 years old and suitable for DPC. Unfractionated whole blood was the source of the extracted total RNA. TCRdb reprocessed the RACE reads with MiXCR, giving one entry per CDR3 protein. The sample has about 68,000 distinct CDR3 sequences; 11% are singletons.

The source material was whole blood, sampled in connection with sensitization to the hapten diphenylcyclopropenone (DPC). The clonotype originates from a woman between 45 and 60 years old with alopecia areata. Some clones in this sample may be carry-over from other donors' samples. V gene TRBV5-1 combines with J gene TRBJ1-4; 8 bases match TRBD1. The chain's CDR3 is CASSLDTGGKEEKLFF. The CDR3 DNA reads TGCGCCAGCAGCTTGGATACAGGGGGGAAGGAAGAAAAACTGTTTTTT.